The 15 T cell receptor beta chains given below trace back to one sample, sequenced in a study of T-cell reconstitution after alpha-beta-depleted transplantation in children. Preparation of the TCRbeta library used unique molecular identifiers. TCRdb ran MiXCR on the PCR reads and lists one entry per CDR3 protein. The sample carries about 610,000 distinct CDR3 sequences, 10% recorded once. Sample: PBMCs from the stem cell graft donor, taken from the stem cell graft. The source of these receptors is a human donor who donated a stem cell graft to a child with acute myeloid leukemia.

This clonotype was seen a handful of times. In DNA form, the CDR3 reads TGTGCCAGCAGCTCGCCCGCGATGAACACTGAAGCTTTCTTT. This gives the protein CASSSPAMNTEAFF. The chain couples TRBV7-9 to TRBJ1-1; no firm D call. In germline, CDR1 is SEHNR, CDR2 FQNEAQ (reference sequence). Trimming removed 4 bases at V and 0 bases at J, with 9 bases between. The CDR3 spans 14 residues.

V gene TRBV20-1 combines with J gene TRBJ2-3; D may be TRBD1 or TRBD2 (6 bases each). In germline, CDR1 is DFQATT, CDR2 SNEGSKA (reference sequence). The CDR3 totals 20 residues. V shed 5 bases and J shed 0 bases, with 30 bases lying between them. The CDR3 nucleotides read TGCAGTGCTCCCCGAGAAGGGGGGACGGCCTCACTAACTAGCACAGATACGCAGTATTTT. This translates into CSAPREGGTASLTSTDTQYF.

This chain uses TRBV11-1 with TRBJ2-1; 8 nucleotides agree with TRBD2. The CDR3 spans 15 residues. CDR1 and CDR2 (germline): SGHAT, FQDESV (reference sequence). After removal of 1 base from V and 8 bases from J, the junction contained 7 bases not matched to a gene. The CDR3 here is CASSLDGRAADEQFF. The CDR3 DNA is TGTGCCAGCAGCTTAGACGGGAGGGCCGCAGATGAGCAGTTCTTC.

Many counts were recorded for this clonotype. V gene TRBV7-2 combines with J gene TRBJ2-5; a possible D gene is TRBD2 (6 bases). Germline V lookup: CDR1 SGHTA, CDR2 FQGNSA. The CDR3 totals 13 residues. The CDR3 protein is CAGRRDSKETQYF. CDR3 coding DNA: TGTGCGGGGAGGCGGGACTCCAAAGAGACCCAGTACTTC.

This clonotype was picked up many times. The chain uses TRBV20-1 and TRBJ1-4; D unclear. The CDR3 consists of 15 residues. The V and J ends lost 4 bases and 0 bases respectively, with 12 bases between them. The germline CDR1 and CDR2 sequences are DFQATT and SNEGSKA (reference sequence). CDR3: CSATWAATTNEKLFF. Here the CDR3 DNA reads TGCAGTGCTACTTGGGCGGCGACAACTAATGAAAAACTGTTTTTT.

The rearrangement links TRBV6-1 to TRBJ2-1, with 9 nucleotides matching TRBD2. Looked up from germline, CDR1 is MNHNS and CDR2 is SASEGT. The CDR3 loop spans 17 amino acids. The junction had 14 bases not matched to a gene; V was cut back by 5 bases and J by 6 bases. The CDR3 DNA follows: TGTGCCAGCAGTCCCCCGGGGCTAGCGGGGTTCCTCAATGAGCAGTTCTTC. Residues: CASSPPGLAGFLNEQFF.

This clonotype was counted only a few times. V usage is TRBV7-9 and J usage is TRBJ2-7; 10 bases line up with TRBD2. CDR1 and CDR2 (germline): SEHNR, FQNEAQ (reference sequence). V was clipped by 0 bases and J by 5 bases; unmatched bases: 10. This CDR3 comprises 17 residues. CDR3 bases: TGTGCCAGCAGCTTAGCTATATCGGGACTAGCGTTCCACGAGCAGTACTTC. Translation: CASSLAISGLAFHEQYF.

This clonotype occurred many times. The CDR3 spells CASSLVRRATGELFF. CDR3 DNA: TGTGCCAGCAGCTTAGTTAGGCGGGCCACCGGGGAGCTGTTTTTT. This chain links TRBV7-2 with TRBJ2-2; D possibly corresponds to TRBD2 (5 bases). This CDR3 is 15 amino acids long. Looked up from germline, CDR1 is SGHTA and CDR2 is FQGNSA. The V and J ends lost 1 base and 4 bases respectively, with 10 bases between them.

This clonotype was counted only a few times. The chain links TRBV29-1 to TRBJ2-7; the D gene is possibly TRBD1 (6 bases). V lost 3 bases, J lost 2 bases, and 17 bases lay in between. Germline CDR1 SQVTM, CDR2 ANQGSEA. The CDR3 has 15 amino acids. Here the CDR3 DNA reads TGCAGCGTTGAGGGGCAGGGGCCAAGACCCTACGAGCAGTACTTC. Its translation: CSVEGQGPRPYEQYF.

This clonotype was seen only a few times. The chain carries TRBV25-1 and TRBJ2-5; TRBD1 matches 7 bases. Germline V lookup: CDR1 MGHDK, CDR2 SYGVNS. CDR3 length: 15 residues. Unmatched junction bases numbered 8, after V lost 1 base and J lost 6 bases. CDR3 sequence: CASSEWRQGAQTQYF. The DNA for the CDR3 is TGTGCCAGCAGTGAATGGAGACAGGGCGCGCAGACCCAGTACTTC.

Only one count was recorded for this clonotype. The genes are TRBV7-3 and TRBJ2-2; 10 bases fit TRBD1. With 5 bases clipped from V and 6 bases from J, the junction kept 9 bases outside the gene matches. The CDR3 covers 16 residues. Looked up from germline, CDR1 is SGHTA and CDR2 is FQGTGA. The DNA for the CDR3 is TGTGCCAGCAGCAAATCCCGGGACAGGGGTTCCGGGGAGCTGTTTTTT. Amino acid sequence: CASSKSRDRGSGELFF.

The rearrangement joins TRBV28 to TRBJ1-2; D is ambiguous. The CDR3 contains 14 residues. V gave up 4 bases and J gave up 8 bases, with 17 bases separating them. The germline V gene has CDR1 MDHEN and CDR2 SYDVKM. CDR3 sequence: CASSSSTSAGGYTF. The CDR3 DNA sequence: TGTGCCAGCAGTTCCTCCACATCCGCTGGGGGCTACACCTTC.

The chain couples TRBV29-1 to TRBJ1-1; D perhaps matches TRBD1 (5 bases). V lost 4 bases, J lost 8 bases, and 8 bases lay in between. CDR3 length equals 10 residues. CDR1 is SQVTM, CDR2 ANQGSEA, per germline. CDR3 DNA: TGCAGCGTTGGGGACGCCGAAGCTTTCTTT. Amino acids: CSVGDAEAFF.

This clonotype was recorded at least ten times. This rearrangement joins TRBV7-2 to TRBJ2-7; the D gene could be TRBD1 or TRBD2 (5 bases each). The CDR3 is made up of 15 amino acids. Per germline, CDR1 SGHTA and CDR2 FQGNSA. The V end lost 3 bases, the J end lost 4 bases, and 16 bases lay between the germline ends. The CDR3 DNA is TGTGCCAGCAGCTTGGGGGACCGCCTCTTTTACGAGCAGTACTTC. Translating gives CASSLGDRLFYEQYF.

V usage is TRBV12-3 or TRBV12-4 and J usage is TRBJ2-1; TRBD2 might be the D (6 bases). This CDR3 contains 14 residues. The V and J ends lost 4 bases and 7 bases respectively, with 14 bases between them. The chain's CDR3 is CASSSPPAGNEQFF. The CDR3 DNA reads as TGTGCCAGCAGTTCCCCCCCCGCGGGAAATGAGCAGTTCTTC.